Sequencing of this T cell receptor (beta chain) was carried out in a study of T cells in Graves' hyperthyroidism and ophthalmopathy. V was shortened by 10 bases and J by 6 bases, with 18 bases between the two germline ends. The CDR3 runs 13 residues. Germline CDR1 ENHRY, CDR2 SYGVKD. There were TCR beta CDR3 regions amplified from RNA transcripts. With the HTBI primer set, the TCR CDR3 went through a first round of RT-PCR. TCRdb called the multiplex PCR reads again in MiXCR, with one record for every CDR3 protein. The sample lists about 290,000 distinct CDR3 sequences; approximately 14% were seen once.

The J gene is TRBJ1-2, the V gene TRBV10-3; D gene ambiguous. The source of this sequence is a woman aged 40 to 50 with Graves' hyperthyroidism. Sequenced material: blood. The CDR3 protein is CATLQTPADGYTF. DNA for the CDR3: TGTGCCACCCTCCAAACCCCGGCGGATGGCTACACCTTC.